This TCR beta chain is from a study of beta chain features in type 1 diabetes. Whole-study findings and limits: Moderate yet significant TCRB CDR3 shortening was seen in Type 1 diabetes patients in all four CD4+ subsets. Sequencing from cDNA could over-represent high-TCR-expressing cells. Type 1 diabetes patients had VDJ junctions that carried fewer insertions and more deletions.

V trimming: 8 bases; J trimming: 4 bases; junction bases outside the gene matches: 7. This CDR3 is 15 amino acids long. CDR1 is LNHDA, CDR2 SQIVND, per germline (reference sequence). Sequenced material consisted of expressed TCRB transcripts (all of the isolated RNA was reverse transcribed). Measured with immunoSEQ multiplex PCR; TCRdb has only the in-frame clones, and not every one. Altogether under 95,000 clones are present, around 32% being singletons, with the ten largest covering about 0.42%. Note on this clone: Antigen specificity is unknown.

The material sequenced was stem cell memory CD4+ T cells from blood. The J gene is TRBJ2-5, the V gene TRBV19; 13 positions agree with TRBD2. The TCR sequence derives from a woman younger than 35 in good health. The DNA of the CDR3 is TGTGCCAGTGTTGGGACTAGCGGGGTAGGAGAGACCCAGTACTTC. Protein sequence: CASVGTSGVGETQYF. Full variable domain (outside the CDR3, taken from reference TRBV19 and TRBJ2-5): DGGITQSPKYLFRKEGQNVTLSCEQNLNHDAMYWYRQDPGQGLRLIYYSQIVNDFQKGDIAEGYSVSREKKESFPLTVTSAQKNPTAFYLCASVGTSGVGETQYFGPGTRLLVL.